The sequence of this T cell receptor beta chain was determined in a study of T cell repertoires in cytomegalovirus infection. Study-level information: The authors used CMV epitopes that were HLA-C-restricted (recently identified) and HLA-B-restricted (well studied). Indicated by public TCR beta signatures were CMV infection and matching HLA type.

TCRdb independently ran MiXCR on the reads; one entry per CDR3 protein. The repertoire holds about 270,000 distinct CDR3 sequences, with roughly 21% as singletons. The germline V gene has CDR1 SGHTA and CDR2 FQGNSA. The germline V and J ends were trimmed by 1 base and 7 bases, with 5 bases remaining between them. The CDR3 covers 12 residues. This clonotype came up many times. Antigen specificity is unknown. The chain uses TRBV7-2 and TRBJ2-1; D gene uncertain. This receptor was obtained from a human donor in good health (CMV status not recorded). Some clones in this sample may be carry-over from other donors' samples. The sample here was cultured PBMCs, taken from culture after CMV antigen stimulation. CDR3 loop: CASSLELNEQFF. In nucleotides, the CDR3 is TGTGCCAGCAGCTTAGAGTTAAATGAGCAGTTCTTC.